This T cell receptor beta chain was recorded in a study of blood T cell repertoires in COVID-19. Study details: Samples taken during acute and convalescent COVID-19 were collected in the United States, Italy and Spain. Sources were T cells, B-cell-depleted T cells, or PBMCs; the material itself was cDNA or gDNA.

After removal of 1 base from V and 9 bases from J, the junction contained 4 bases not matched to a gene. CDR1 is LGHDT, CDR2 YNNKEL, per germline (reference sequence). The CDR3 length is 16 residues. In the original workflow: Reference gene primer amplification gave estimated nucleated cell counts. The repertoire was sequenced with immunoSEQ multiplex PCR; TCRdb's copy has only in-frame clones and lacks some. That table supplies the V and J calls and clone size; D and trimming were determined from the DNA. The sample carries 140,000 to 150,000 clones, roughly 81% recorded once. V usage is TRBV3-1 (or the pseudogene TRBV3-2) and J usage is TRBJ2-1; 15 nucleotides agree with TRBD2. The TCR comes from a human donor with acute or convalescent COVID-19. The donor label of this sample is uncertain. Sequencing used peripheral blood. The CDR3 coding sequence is TGTGCCAGCAGCCAAGGGGGACTAGCGGGAGGTGTTGAGCAGTTCTTC. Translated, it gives CASSQGGLAGGVEQFF.